This TCR beta chain was retrieved from a study of metastatic and nonmetastatic thyroid tumors. This clone has ten or more counts. Its target is unknown. Among the patients, none had received any treatment before thyroid surgery. Findings and limits, study-wide: It was reported that TCR beta diversity was significantly higher in malignant thyroid tumors than benign nodules, in blood and tumor.

Authors' processing steps: CDR3 differences across clinicopathological groups were used to build a distant-metastasis classifier for papillary thyroid cancer. TCRdb re-called the PCR reads through MiXCR. The V and J calls were not made by the authors but by TCRdb's processing. The table lists 30,000 to 40,000 clones, roughly 19% of them singletons, with around 12% in the top ten. The specimen sequenced was blood. This receptor was obtained from a male donor with papillary thyroid cancer or a benign thyroid nodule (not recorded which). Some clones in this sample may be carry-over from other donors' samples.

Here the CDR3 DNA reads TGCAGTGTCCGTAGCGGGAGGTGGTCCTACGAGCAGTACTTC. Protein: CSVRSGRWSYEQYF. The chain couples TRBV20-1 to TRBJ2-7; 10 nucleotides line up with TRBD2. Germline V gives CDR1 DFQATT, CDR2 SNEGSKA (reference sequence). CDR3 size: 14 residues. Unmatched junction bases numbered 7, after V lost 7 bases and J lost 1 base.